This entry describes one TCR beta chain. These data come from a study of blood T cell repertoires in COVID-19. Study overall: The analysed material was cDNA or gDNA that came from T cells, B-cell-depleted T cells, or PBMCs.

The junction had 8 bases not matched to a gene; V was cut back by 7 bases and J by 6 bases. There are 14 residues in the CDR3. Germline loops: CDR1 LNHDA, CDR2 SQIVND (reference sequence). In the original analysis: Estimated nucleated cell counts came from reference gene primer amplification. Produced via immunoSEQ multiplex PCR; TCRdb's table is partial and in-frame only. The DNA was the basis for D and trimming; V, J and clone size are from that table. The data show about 270,000 clones, with approximately 85% seen just once and more than 9.5% held by the top ten. The sequencing input was peripheral blood. The chain links TRBV19 to TRBJ2-3; 9 bases fit TRBD2. The TCR comes from a woman aged 70 to 79 with acute or convalescent COVID-19. CDR3 bases: TGTGCCAGTACTGGCGGGGGGGCAGAGGATACGCAGTATTTT. Protein: CASTGGGAEDTQYF.